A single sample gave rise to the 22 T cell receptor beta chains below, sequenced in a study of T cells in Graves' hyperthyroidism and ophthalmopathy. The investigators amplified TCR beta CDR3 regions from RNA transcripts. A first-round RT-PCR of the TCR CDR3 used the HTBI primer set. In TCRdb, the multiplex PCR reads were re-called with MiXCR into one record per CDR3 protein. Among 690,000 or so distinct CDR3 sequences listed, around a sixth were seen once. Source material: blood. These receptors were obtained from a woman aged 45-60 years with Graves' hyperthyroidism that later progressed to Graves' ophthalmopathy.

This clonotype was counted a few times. CDR3 DNA sequence: TGTGCCACCAGCAGTCCTAGGGGCGAAACGAGTGGCAATCAGCCCCAGCATTTT. Its protein is CATSSPRGETSGNQPQHF. The V call is TRBV15, the J call TRBJ1-5; D possibly corresponds to TRBD1 (5 bases). The CDR3 sequence is 18 residues long. The ends were cut back, 3 bases at V and 2 bases at J, with 20 bases in the middle. Germline-derived CDR1 and CDR2 are LNHNV and YYDKDF (reference sequence).

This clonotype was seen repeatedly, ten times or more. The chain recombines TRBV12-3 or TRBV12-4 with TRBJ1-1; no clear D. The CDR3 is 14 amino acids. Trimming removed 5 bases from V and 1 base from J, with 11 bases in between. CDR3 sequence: CASSPDLGNTEAFF. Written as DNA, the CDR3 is TGTGCCAGCAGTCCGGACCTAGGGAACACTGAAGCTTTCTTT.

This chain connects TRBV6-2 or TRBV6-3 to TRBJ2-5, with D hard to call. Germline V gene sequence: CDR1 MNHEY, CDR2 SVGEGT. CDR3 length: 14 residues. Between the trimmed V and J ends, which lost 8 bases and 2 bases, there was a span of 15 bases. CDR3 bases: TGTGCCAGCCAACCCCCAAGCTTTCAAGAGACCCAGTACTTC. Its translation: CASQPPSFQETQYF.

The CDR3, as DNA: TGTGCTAGTGGTTTGTCGGGGGTGACTTTCTTT. It is translated as CASGLSGVTFF. This chain links TRBV12-5 with TRBJ1-1, with TRBD1 as a possible D gene (5 bases). CDR3 length: 11 residues. CDR1 is LGHNT and CDR2 is FRNRAP in the germline V gene. The V end lost 2 bases, the J end lost 12 bases, and 10 bases lay between the germline ends. Complete variable domain (other parts from reference TRBV12-5 and TRBJ1-1): DARVTQTPRHKVTEMGQEVTMRCQPILGHNTVFWYRQTMMQGLELLAYFRNRAPLDDSGMPKDRFSAEMPDATLATLKIQPSEPRDSAVYFCASGLSGVTFFGQGTRLTVV.

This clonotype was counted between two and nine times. This chain's CDR3 is CSVRRSQETQYF. CDR3 nucleotide sequence: TGCAGCGTTCGACGGTCCCAAGAGACCCAGTACTTC. This chain joins TRBV29-1 and TRBJ2-5; D remains ambiguous. This CDR3 contains 12 residues. The V gene's germline CDR1 is SQVTM and CDR2 ANQGSEA. Trimming cost V 5 bases and J 1 base, with 8 bases left between them. Full variable domain (rest looked up from reference TRBV29-1 and TRBJ2-5): SAVISQKPSRDICQRGTSLTIQCQVDSQVTMMFWYRQQPGQSLTLIATANQGSEATYESGFVIDKFPISRPNLTFSTLTVSNMSPEDSSIYLCSVRRSQETQYFGPGTRLLVL.

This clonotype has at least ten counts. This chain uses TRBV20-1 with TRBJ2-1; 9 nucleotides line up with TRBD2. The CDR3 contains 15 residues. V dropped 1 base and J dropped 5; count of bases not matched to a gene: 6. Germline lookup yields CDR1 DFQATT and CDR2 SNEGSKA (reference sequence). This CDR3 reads CSARVAGGGNNEQFF. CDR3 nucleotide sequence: TGCAGTGCTAGAGTGGCGGGGGGGGGAAACAATGAGCAGTTCTTC.

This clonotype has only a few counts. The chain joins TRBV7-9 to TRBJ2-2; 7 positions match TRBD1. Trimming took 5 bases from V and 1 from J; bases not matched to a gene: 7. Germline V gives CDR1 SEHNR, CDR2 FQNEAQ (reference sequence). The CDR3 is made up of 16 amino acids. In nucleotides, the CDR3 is TGTGCCAGCAGCGACTTGACAGGGAAGAACACCGGGGAGCTGTTTTTT. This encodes CASSDLTGKNTGELFF.

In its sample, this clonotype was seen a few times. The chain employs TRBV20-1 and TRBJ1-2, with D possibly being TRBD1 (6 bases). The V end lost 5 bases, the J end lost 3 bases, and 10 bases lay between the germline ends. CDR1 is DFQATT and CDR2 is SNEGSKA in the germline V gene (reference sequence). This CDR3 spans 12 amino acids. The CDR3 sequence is CSAGGSYYGYTF. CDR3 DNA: TGCAGTGCTGGGGGCAGCTACTATGGCTACACCTTC.

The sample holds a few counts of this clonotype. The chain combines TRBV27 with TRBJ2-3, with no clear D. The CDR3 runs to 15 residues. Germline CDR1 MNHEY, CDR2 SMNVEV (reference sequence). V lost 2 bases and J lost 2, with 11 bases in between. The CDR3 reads CASSLGSVVTDTQYF. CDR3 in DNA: TGTGCCAGCAGTTTAGGGTCGGTGGTCACAGATACGCAGTATTTT.

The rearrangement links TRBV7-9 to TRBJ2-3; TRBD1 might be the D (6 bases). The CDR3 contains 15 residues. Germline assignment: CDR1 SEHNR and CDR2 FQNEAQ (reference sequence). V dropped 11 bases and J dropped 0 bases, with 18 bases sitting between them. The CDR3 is CAGIGTFISTDTQYF. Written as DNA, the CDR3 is TGTGCCGGCATTGGGACATTTATTAGCACAGATACGCAGTATTTT.

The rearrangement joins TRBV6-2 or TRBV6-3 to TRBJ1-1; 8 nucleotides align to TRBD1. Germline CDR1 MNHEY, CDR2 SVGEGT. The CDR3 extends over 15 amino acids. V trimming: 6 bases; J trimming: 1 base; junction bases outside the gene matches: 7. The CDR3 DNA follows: TGTGCCAGCAGACAAACAGGGGGGGAGAACACTGAAGCTTTCTTT. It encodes CASRQTGGENTEAFF.

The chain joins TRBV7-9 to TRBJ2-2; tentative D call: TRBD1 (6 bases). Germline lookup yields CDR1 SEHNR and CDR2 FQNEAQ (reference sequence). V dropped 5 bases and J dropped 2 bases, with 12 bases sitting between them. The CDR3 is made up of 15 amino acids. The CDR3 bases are TGTGCCAGCAGCCGTCTGGGACACAACACCGGGGAGCTGTTTTTT. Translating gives CASSRLGHNTGELFF.

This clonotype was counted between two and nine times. The CDR3 DNA reads TGTGCCAGCAGCGTAGAACAAGTGAACACTGAAGCTTTCTTT. Protein: CASSVEQVNTEAFF. The chain couples TRBV9 to TRBJ1-1; the D is unclear. Between the trimmed V and J ends, which lost 0 bases and 0 bases, there was a span of 6 bases. This CDR3 spans 14 amino acids. Germline V gives CDR1 SGDLS, CDR2 YYNGEE. Full variable domain (missing parts from reference TRBV9 and TRBJ1-1): DSGVTQTPKHLITATGQRVTLRCSPRSGDLSVYWYQQSLDQGLQFLIQYYNGEERAKGNILERFSAQQFPDLHSELNLSSLELGDSALYFCASSVEQVNTEAFFGQGTRLTVV.

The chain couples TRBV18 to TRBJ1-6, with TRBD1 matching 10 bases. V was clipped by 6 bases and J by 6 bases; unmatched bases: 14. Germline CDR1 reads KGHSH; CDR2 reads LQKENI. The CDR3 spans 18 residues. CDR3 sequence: CASSLRGTGAPSNSPLHF. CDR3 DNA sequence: TGTGCCAGCTCTTTAAGGGGGACAGGGGCCCCTTCTAATTCACCCCTCCACTTT.

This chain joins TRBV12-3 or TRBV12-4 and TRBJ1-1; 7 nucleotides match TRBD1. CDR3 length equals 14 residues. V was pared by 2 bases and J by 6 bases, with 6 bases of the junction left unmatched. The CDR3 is CASSLRQGDSEAFF. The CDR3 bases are TGTGCCAGCAGTTTAAGGCAGGGGGACTCTGAAGCTTTCTTT.

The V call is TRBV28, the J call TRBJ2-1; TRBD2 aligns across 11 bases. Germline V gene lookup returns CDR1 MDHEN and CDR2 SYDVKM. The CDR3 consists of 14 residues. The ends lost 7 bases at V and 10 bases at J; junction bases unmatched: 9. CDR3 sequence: CASITIAGGSEQFF. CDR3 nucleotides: TGTGCCAGCATCACGATAGCGGGAGGGTCGGAGCAGTTCTTC.

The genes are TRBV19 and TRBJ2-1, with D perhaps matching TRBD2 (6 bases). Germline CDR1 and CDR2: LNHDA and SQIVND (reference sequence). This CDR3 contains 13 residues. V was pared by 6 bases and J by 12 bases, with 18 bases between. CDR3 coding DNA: TGTGCCAGTAGCCCGCTGGAGGGGATGGCGCAGTTCTTC. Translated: CASSPLEGMAQFF.

In nucleotides, the CDR3 is TGTGCCATCAGTGACGGACTAGCGGGACCCTACGAGCAGTACTTC. Translating gives CAISDGLAGPYEQYF. The chain links TRBV10-3 to TRBJ2-7; TRBD2 matches at 12 bases. The CDR3 totals 15 residues. Germline loops: CDR1 ENHRY, CDR2 SYGVKD. V trimming: 3 bases; J trimming: 2 bases; junction bases outside the gene matches: 2.

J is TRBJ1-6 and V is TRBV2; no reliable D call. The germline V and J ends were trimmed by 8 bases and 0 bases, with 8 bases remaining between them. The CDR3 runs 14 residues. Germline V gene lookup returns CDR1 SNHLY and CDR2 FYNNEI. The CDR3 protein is CASAESSYNSPLHF. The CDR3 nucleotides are TGTGCCAGCGCAGAGAGCTCCTATAATTCACCCCTCCACTTT.

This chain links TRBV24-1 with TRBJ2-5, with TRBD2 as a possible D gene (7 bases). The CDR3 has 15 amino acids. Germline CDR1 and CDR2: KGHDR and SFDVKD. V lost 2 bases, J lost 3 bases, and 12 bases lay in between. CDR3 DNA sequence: TGTGCCACCAGTGATTATAGGGGGGGAGAAGAGACCCAGTACTTC. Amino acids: CATSDYRGGEETQYF.

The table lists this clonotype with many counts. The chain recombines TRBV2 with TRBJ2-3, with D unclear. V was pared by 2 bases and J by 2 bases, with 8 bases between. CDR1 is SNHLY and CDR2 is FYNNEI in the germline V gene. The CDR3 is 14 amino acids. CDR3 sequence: CASSELVPTDTQYF. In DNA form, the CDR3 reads TGTGCCAGCAGTGAACTGGTCCCCACAGATACGCAGTATTTT.

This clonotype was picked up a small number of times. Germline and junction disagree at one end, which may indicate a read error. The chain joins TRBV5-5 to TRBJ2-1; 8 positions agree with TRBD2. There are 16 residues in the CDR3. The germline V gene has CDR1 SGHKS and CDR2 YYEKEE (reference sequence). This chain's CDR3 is CASNLRISGEYNEQFF. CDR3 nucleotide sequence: TGTGCCAGCAACTTGAGGATTAGCGGGGAATACAATGAGCAGTTCTTC.